This is a list of T cell receptor beta chains from one sample in a study of blood T cells in healthy people across ages. TCRdb analysed the 5' RACE reads with MiXCR anew, one entry per CDR3 protein. The repertoire holds hundreds of thousands of distinct CDR3 sequences, with approximately 30% as singletons. The sequencing input was blood. The receptors here all came from a woman older than 75 in good health. CDR3s include the opening cysteine and the closing phenylalanine or tryptophan. The D gene is left open where the match is weak. A row's size may be missing; if present it is once, few, many or a size class.

>TRBJ2-3|NA|many|TRBV30
TGTGCCTGGTTTCCCGGGACCACAGATACGCAGTATTTT
CAWFPGTTDTQYF
>TRBJ2-5|NA|many|TRBV5-1
TGCGCCAGCAGCTTAATGGGGGCGCGAGAGACCCAGTACTTC
CASSLMGARETQYF
>TRBJ2-1|TRBD2|NA|TRBV7-3
TGTGCCTGCAGCCTTGGACTAGCGGGGGCGGGTGAGCAGTTCTTC
CACSLGLAGAGEQFF
>TRBJ1-4|NA|many|TRBV7-9
TGTGCCAGCAGCACAGGGATGGGTAATGAAAAACTGTTTTTT
CASSTGMGNEKLFF
>TRBJ2-6|NA|NA|TRBV28
TGTGTCAGCAGTTTATCCGGATCTGGGGCCAACGTCCTGACTTTC
CVSSLSGSGANVLTF
>TRBJ1-2|NA|few|TRBV30
TGTGCCTGGAGTGTAGCAGGCTTCTCCTATGGCTACACCTTC
CAWSVAGFSYGYTF
>TRBJ1-2|TRBD1|few|TRBV5-1
TGCGCCAGCAGCATAAGACAGGGGGCGCGAGGCTACACCTTC
CASSIRQGARGYTF
>TRBJ2-6|NA|NA|TRBV2
TGTGCCAGCAGTGATCCGGGTCTCTCTGGGGCCAACGTCCTGACTTTC
CASSDPGLSGANVLTF
>TRBJ2-1|NA|NA|TRBV7-2
TGTGCCAGCAGCTCAGAGTTCTTC
CASSSEFF
>TRBJ2-7|NA|many|TRBV6-1
TGTGCCACCAGAGAGGAACCGATCTACGAGCAGTACTTC
CATREEPIYEQYF
>TRBJ1-2|NA|few|TRBV12-3/TRBV12-4
TGTGCCAGCAGTTTGGCGGGGTCGATGAGCTATGGCTACACCTTC
CASSLAGSMSYGYTF
>TRBJ2-3|TRBD1|many|TRBV5-1
TGCGCCAGCAGCTTGGGACAGGGTACGCAGTATTTT
CASSLGQGTQYF
>TRBJ2-1|NA|many|TRBV2
TGTGCCAGCAGTGACCCACGCAATGAGCAGTTCTTC
CASSDPRNEQFF
>TRBJ1-1|NA|NA|TRBV20-1
TGCAGTGTAGCGGGGACTGAAGCTTTCTTT
CSVAGTEAFF
>TRBJ2-5|NA|NA|TRBV19
TGTGCCAGGAGTATCACCCTCGGGGGTGAGCAGTACTTC
CARSITLGGEQYF
>TRBJ1-1|NA|many|TRBV10-3
TGTGCCATCAGTGAGCCCGGACAGCCAAAAGCTTTCTTT
CAISEPGQPKAFF
>TRBJ2-2|NA|few|TRBV7-7
TGTGCTAGCAGCATACTCCTGAACACCGGGGAGCTGTTTTTT
CASSILLNTGELFF
>TRBJ2-1|NA|NA|TRBV30
TGTGCCTGGAGTGGGGGGGGGCGGGGCTCCTACAATGAGCAGTTCTTC
CAWSGGGRGSYNEQFF
>TRBJ2-5|NA|NA|TRBV13
TGTGCCAGCAGCTTCTCGGCCCGTCTTACGAAGTGGCAAGAGACCCAGTACTTC
CASSFSARLTKWQETQYF
>TRBJ2-1|NA|many|TRBV20-1
TGCAGTGCTAGAATACGGCTAGAGCAGTTCTTC
CSARIRLEQFF
>TRBJ1-4|NA|few|TRBV4-3
TGCGCCAGCAGCCAGGATCGAGTGCTGGAGGAAAAACTGTTTTTT
CASSQDRVLEEKLFF
>TRBJ1-4|NA|NA|TRBV3-1
TGTGCCAGCAGCCAAGGGCCTCTGGGGAGTGAAAAACTGTTTTTT
CASSQGPLGSEKLFF
>TRBJ2-3|TRBD2|NA|TRBV3-1
TGTGCCAGCAGCCAGCGGACTAGCGGGGGGGTGGGCACAGATACGCAGTATTTT
CASSQRTSGGVGTDTQYF
>TRBJ2-5|TRBD1|many|TRBV7-3
TGTGCCAGCAGCTTAACCCCGGACAGGGAAGAGACCCAGTACTTC
CASSLTPDREETQYF
>TRBJ1-1|NA|many|TRBV30
TGTGCCTGGAACCCCTCAGGGGACACTGAAGCTTTCTTT
CAWNPSGDTEAFF
>TRBJ2-5|TRBD1|NA|TRBV5-1
TGCGCCAGCAGCCGGGGACAGGGGGTACAGCCCCAGTACTTC
CASSRGQGVQPQYF
>TRBJ1-2|NA|many|TRBV12-3/TRBV12-4
TGTGCCAGCAGTTTCCAAAACTATGGCTACACCTTC
CASSFQNYGYTF
>TRBJ2-7|NA|NA|TRBV7-2
TGTGCCAGCAGCTCACAGCAAGGTAGCTACGAGCAGTACTTC
CASSSQQGSYEQYF
>TRBJ1-5|NA|many|TRBV6-6
TGTGCCAGCAGCCCCGGGACGGATAGCAATCAGCCCCAGCATTTT
CASSPGTDSNQPQHF
>TRBJ2-3|TRBD1|NA|TRBV7-2
TGTGCCAGCAGCTCCCAGGGGACAGGAAGCACAGATACGCAGTATTTT
CASSSQGTGSTDTQYF
>TRBJ2-3|TRBD1|NA|TRBV6-1
TGTGCCAGCAAACTGGACAGGGGCACAGATACGCAGTATTTT
CASKLDRGTDTQYF
>TRBJ2-3|NA|few|TRBV30
TGTGCCTGGAGTCTCACGGGTGGCGGATACACAGATACGCAGTATTTT
CAWSLTGGGYTDTQYF
>TRBJ2-3|NA|NA|TRBV10-3
TGTGCCATCAGGGAACCAGGGGACACAGATACGCAGTATTTT
CAIREPGDTDTQYF
>TRBJ2-2|TRBD1|many|TRBV7-9
TGTGCCAGCAGCTTAAGGGCCGGGACAGACACCGGGGAGCTGTTTTTT
CASSLRAGTDTGELFF
>TRBJ2-1|TRBD1|many|TRBV20-1
TGCAGTGCTACGCCGGGACAGGGGGGAAATGAGCAGTTCTTC
CSATPGQGGNEQFF
>TRBJ1-2|NA|many|TRBV12-3/TRBV12-4
TGTGCCAGCAGTTTAAGGGCAGCTTTCTATGGCTACACCTTC
CASSLRAAFYGYTF
>TRBJ2-2|TRBD1|NA|TRBV29-1
TGCAGCGTTTTAGGGACAGGGTACACCGGGGAGCTGTTTTTT
CSVLGTGYTGELFF
>TRBJ1-5|NA|NA|TRBV15
TGTGCCACCAGCAGAGATCTGGCAGATAGCAATCAGCCCCAGCATTTT
CATSRDLADSNQPQHF
>TRBJ2-2|TRBD2|few|TRBV20-1
TGCAGTGCTAGAGCGGGACTAGTTATGGCCGGGGAGCTGTTTTTT
CSARAGLVMAGELFF
>TRBJ2-3|TRBD2|NA|TRBV10-2
TGCGCCAGCAGTGAAGGCGGGAGCGGAGATACGCAGTATTTT
CASSEGGSGDTQYF
>TRBJ1-2|NA|many|TRBV20-1
TGCAGTGCTAGAGATCTTGTCGCCGAGAACTATGGCTACACCTTC
CSARDLVAENYGYTF
>TRBJ1-5|TRBD1|NA|TRBV5-5
TGTGCCAGCAGCTCTACTCCAACACAGGGGGTTAGCAATCAGCCCCAGCATTTT
CASSSTPTQGVSNQPQHF
>TRBJ1-2|TRBD1|many|TRBV5-1
TGCGCCAGCAGCTTGGGAGTAGGGGGCGCAAATAACTATGGCTACACCTTC
CASSLGVGGANNYGYTF
>TRBJ2-3|TRBD1|many|TRBV5-1
TGCGCCAGCAGCTATCAACAGGGGGCAGATACGCAGTATTTT
CASSYQQGADTQYF
>TRBJ2-5|TRBD1|NA|TRBV7-2
TGTGCCAGCAGCCCAGGGGGTTGGCAAGAGACCCAGTACTTC
CASSPGGWQETQYF
>TRBJ2-3|NA|many|TRBV7-2
TGTGCCAGCAGCTTTGGTCAGCCTAGCACAGATACGCAGTATTTT
CASSFGQPSTDTQYF
>TRBJ1-1|NA|few|TRBV29-1
TGCAGCGCCCTCGTCGGGGGTGGGAACACTGAAGCTTTCTTT
CSALVGGGNTEAFF
>TRBJ2-2|NA|NA|TRBV5-1
TGCGCCAGCAGCCAAACTACCGGGATCCCTGGGACCGGGGAGCTGTTTTTT
CASSQTTGIPGTGELFF
>TRBJ1-5|NA|many|TRBV29-1
TGCAGCGCGCAGGCCTCTAATCAGCCCCAGCATTTT
CSAQASNQPQHF